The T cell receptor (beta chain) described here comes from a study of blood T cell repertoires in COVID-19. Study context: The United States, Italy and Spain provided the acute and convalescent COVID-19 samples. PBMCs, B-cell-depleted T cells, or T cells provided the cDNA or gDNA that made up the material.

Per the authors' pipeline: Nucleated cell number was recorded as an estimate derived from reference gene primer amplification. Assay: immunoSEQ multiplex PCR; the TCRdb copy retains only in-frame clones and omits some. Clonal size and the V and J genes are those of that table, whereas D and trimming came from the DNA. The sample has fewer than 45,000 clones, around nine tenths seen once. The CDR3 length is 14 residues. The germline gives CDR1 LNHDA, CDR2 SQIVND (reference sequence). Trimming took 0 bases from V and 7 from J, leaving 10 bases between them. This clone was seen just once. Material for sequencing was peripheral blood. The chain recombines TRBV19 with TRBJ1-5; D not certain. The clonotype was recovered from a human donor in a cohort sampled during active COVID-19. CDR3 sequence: CASSIEGAQQPQHF. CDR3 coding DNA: TGTGCCAGTAGTATAGAGGGAGCTCAGCAGCCCCAGCATTTT.